The TCR beta chain described here comes from a study of monozygotic twins with inflammatory bowel disease (dated by TCRdb to between 2018 and 2020). Broadly, across the study: A total of about 28 monozygotic twin pairs were included in the full study, comprising nine German pairs (four IBD-concordant, five IBD-discordant) and 19 IBD-discordant Danish pairs. The search for disease-associated traits relied mainly on comparing, within discordant pairs, IBD patients with their genetically identical healthy co-twins. Each individual had, on average, about 151 000 unique TCRalpha sequences and 181 000 unique TCRbeta sequences available for analysis.

Study-wide conclusions, independent of this receptor: A decrease in TCRbeta repertoire diversity, as measured by inverse Simpson index, was observed in IBD patients compared with their healthy co-twins. No single strong signal or clonotype linked to IBD turned up in the results, so the idea that one exists was not supported. IBD patients shared fewer clonotypes with other individuals than healthy twins did, most markedly in patients showing signs of disease activity. Because patients were on differing immunosuppressive treatments, the repertoires may have picked up extra background noise and inter-individual variability. Repertoire similarity did not differ between concordant and discordant twins, which could be due to limited statistical power. Different T cell subtypes could not be distinguished in the analysis.

From each donor, an approximately 2.5 ml peripheral blood sample was drawn into PAXgene tubes and stored at -80 degrees C. Without any T cell sorting, total RNA was extracted from whole blood using the PAXgene blood miRNA kit on an automated QIAcube. Peripheral blood from monozygotic twin pairs who were concordant or discordant for inflammatory bowel disease underwent deep TCRalpha and TCRbeta repertoire profiling using unique molecular barcoding. Smoking habits were recorded for all twin pairs, and individuals were classified as current, former or never smokers. Library method: 5' RACE. For each TCR library, 3,000 to 3,500 ng of total RNA was used. For each sample, cDNA synthesis with SMARTScribe reverse transcriptase was split into eight separate reactions. During cDNA synthesis, template switching introduced unique molecular identifiers that contained a 6-nucleotide sample barcode. TCRalpha and TCRbeta cDNA was amplified in two nested PCRs of roughly 17 and 9 cycles, and bead purification was carried out after each PCR. Before amplification, the cDNA was treated with uracil DNA-glycosylase and purified using the QIAquick PCR purification kit. The second PCR added Illumina TruSeq-compatible adapters along with sample-specific barcodes. TapeStation and Qubit were used to check library quality and concentration, and 5 to 6.5 ng of each library went into the pool. Sequencing of pooled libraries was carried out on an Illumina HiSeq2500 single-index Rapid Run using 2 x 100 bp reads and custom sequencing primers. The paper's processing steps were these. MiGEC version 1.2.6 was used for UMI-based consensus assembly to correct PCR and sequencing errors. MiXCR version 2.1.1 was used for V(D)J alignment, clonotype assembly and CDR3 extraction. Gene usage, clonotype sharing and MAIT/NKT TCR abundance were normalised by analysing the top 1000, 10 000 and 20 000 clonotypes per sample. After downsampling to 27 000 UMIs, diversity was calculated as the inverse Simpson index using the vegan R package. Paired Mann-Whitney U tests on discordant twin pairs were used, with Benjamini-Hochberg multiple-testing correction. The reads went through TCRdb reprocessing, and each CDR3 protein sequence gets one entry with no DNA. V and J calls and clone size were set by TCRdb, not the authors. Per the sample table, the count is over 200,000 distinct CDR3 sequences. Roughly 1.5% of the sample goes to the ten largest clones.

With regard to this clonotype: The antigen this receptor binds is unknown.

Based on the germline V gene, the CDR1 and CDR2 sequences are SGHRS and YFSETQ. From cysteine to phenylalanine, the CDR3 is 15 amino acids long. DNA was not recorded. Input material: blood. The chain is assembled from TRBV5-1 and TRBJ2-6. The sequence was obtained from a human donor with ulcerative colitis or Crohn's disease, or a healthy co-twin of an affected twin (not recorded which). The CDR3 region has the sequence CASSFTVSGANVLTF.